The rows below give T cell receptor beta chains drawn from one sample of a study of blood T cell repertoires in COVID-19. Profiled with immunoSEQ multiplex PCR; TCRdb holds only in-frame clones, not every one. The data hold about 160,000 clones, with 80% to 90% observed a single time. The specimen sequenced was peripheral blood. These TCRs come from a human donor in a cohort sampled during active COVID-19. Each CDR3 is given with its conserved first and last residue. D genes are given only for firm matches. Rows may omit the clone size; those that give it use once, few, many or a size class.

V,J,size,D,CDR3,DNA
TRBV28,TRBJ2-1,-,TRBD1,CASSWGQGYNEQFF,TGTGCCAGCAGTTGGGGACAGGGCTACAATGAGCAGTTCTTC
TRBV4-1,TRBJ2-5,-,-,CASSPGTNQETQYF,TGCGCCAGCAGCCCCGGGACAAACCAAGAGACCCAGTACTTC
TRBV4-3,TRBJ1-3,-,TRBD1,CASSQDLAGGGNTIYF,TGCGCCAGCAGCCAAGATTTGGCAGGGGGCGGAAACACCATATATTTT
TRBV19,TRBJ1-6,-,TRBD1,CASRPVAGQGDSPLHF,TGTGCCAGTAGGCCCGTTGCGGGACAGGGGGATTCACCCCTCCACTTT
TRBV9,TRBJ2-7,-,TRBD2,CASTPGGSPYEQYF,TGTGCCAGCACCCCGGGAGGTAGCCCCTACGAGCAGTACTTC
TRBV5-6,TRBJ1-5,once,-,CASSAGVNQPQHF,TGTGCCAGCAGCGCCGGAGTAAATCAGCCCCAGCATTTT
TRBV9,TRBJ1-1,-,TRBD1,CASSVSTGGTEAFF,TGTGCCAGCAGCGTAAGTACAGGGGGCACTGAAGCTTTCTTT
TRBV6-2/TRBV6-3,TRBJ2-5,once,-,CASSYFLQETQYF,TGTGCCAGCAGTTACTTTCTACAAGAGACCCAGTACTTC
TRBV19,TRBJ2-3,-,TRBD2,CASSIGPGTSADTQYF,TGTGCCAGTAGTATAGGCCCCGGGACTAGCGCGGATACGCAGTATTTT
TRBV25-1,TRBJ1-2,-,TRBD1,CASSEEGAVVYGYTF,TGTGCCAGCAGTGAGGAGGGGGCTGTTGTCTATGGCTACACCTTC
TRBV7-6,TRBJ2-3,-,TRBD2,CASSLVSGSGDTQYF,TGTGCCAGCAGCTTAGTTAGCGGGTCCGGAGATACGCAGTATTTT
TRBV6-2/TRBV6-3,TRBJ2-7,-,TRBD2,CASSYGLAGGRSYEQYF,TGTGCCAGCAGTTACGGTCTAGCGGGGGGGCGATCCTACGAGCAGTACTTC
TRBV28,TRBJ1-6,-,-,CASSFWAGNSPLHF,TGTGCCAGCAGTTTTTGGGCAGGGAATTCACCCCTCCACTTT
TRBV9,TRBJ2-1,once,TRBD2,CASSGGTSGGASYNEQFF,TGTGCCAGCAGTGGAGGGACTAGCGGGGGGGCCTCCTACAATGAGCAGTTCTTC
TRBV10-2,TRBJ1-2,-,-,CASSERGFSGYTF,TGCGCCAGCAGTGAGCGGGGGTTTTCTGGCTACACCTTC
TRBV5-6,TRBJ2-7,-,-,CASSHEAPEQYF,TGTGCCAGCAGCCACGAGGCCCCCGAGCAGTACTTC
TRBV30,TRBJ1-2,-,-,CAWKDGLGYTF,TGTGCCTGGAAGGACGGACTAGGCTACACCTTC
TRBV7-6,TRBJ2-6,once,-,CASSPRGGANVLTF,TGTGCCAGCAGCCCAAGGGGAGGGGCCAACGTCCTGACTTTC
TRBV7-8,TRBJ1-1,-,-,CASSLPPPEAFF,TGTGCCAGCAGCTTACCTCCCCCTGAAGCTTTCTTT
TRBV29-1,TRBJ2-5,-,-,CSVGQGKETQYF,TGCAGCGTAGGGCAGGGGAAGGAGACCCAGTACTTC
TRBV19,TRBJ2-7,-,-,CASSPRTRPYEQYF,TGTGCCAGTAGTCCCCGGACTCGCCCCTACGAGCAGTACTTC
TRBV9,TRBJ2-2,-,-,CASSAATGVPTTGELFF,TGTGCCAGCAGCGCTGCCACGGGGGTGCCTACCACCGGGGAGCTGTTTTTT